The 15 T cell receptor beta chains below were found in one sample sequenced in a study of shared clonotypes between healthy human individuals. Some clones are missing from TCRdb's copy, which holds only in-frame ones; the method was immunoSEQ multiplex PCR. The sample comprises around 690,000 clones, roughly 87% of which are singletons, and roughly 36% rests with the top ten. Sample: memory CD8+ T cells from PBMCs. Noted subset: CD45RO+ cells pooled with CCR7-negative TemRA cells. The source of these receptors is a man between 18 and 29 years old in good health. Some clones in this sample may be carry-over from other donors' samples.

The chain employs TRBV28 and TRBJ2-7, with D tentatively TRBD1 or TRBD2 (6 bases each). Per germline, CDR1 MDHEN and CDR2 SYDVKM. Trimming pared 4 bases from V and 3 bases from J, leaving 19 bases between. This CDR3 region has 16 residues. CDR3 loop: CASSSPRGREYYEQYF. The CDR3 DNA sequence: TGTGCCAGCAGTTCCCCCCGGGGGCGGGAATACTACGAGCAGTACTTC. The whole variable domain, filled in from reference TRBV28 and TRBJ2-7, reads DVKVTQSSRYLVKRTGEKVFLECVQDMDHENMFWYRQDPGLGLRLIYFSYDVKMKEKGDIPEGYSVSREKKERFSLILESASTNQTSMYLCASSSPRGREYYEQYFGPGTRLTVT.

The J gene is TRBJ2-5, the V gene TRBV27; no firm D call. This CDR3 has 13 residues. V lost 4 bases and J 2 bases, leaving 8 bases between the germline ends. In germline, CDR1 is MNHEY, CDR2 SMNVEV (reference sequence). Here the CDR3 reads CASSSHAQETQYF. The CDR3 DNA follows: TGTGCCAGCAGTTCACATGCTCAAGAGACCCAGTACTTC.

The chain recombines TRBV28 with TRBJ2-5, with D uncertain. The CDR3 sequence is 12 residues long. The germline V gene encodes CDR1 MDHEN and CDR2 SYDVKM. Trimming took 5 bases from V and 7 from J, leaving 11 bases between them. The CDR3 reads CASSLDPGTQYF. CDR3 bases: TGTGCCAGCAGTCTCGATCCAGGGACCCAGTACTTC.

V usage is TRBV9 and J usage is TRBJ2-5; tentative D call: TRBD1 (6 bases). This CDR3 has 16 residues. Germline lookup yields CDR1 SGDLS and CDR2 YYNGEE. With 3 bases removed from V and 5 bases from J, the gap between germline ends came to 20 bases. The CDR3 nucleotides are TGTGCCAGCAGCGCTAACAGGGACGGGTCGGATGAGACCCAGTACTTC. This encodes CASSANRDGSDETQYF.

The V and J genes are TRBV19 and TRBJ1-2, with 7 bases that match TRBD1. Germline V gene data show CDR1 as LNHDA and CDR2 as SQIVND (reference sequence). The CDR3 runs 13 residues. V shed 4 bases, J shed 8 bases, and the junction held 7 bases outside the gene matches. This CDR3 is CASSKGASLGYTF. The DNA for the CDR3 is TGTGCCAGTAGTAAGGGGGCGTCCCTCGGCTACACCTTC. The complete variable domain, with remaining parts taken from reference TRBV19 and TRBJ1-2, reads DGGITQSPKYLFRKEGQNVTLSCEQNLNHDAMYWYRQDPGQGLRLIYYSQIVNDFQKGDIAEGYSVSREKKESFPLTVTSAQKNPTAFYLCASSKGASLGYTFGSGTRLTVV.

The V gene is TRBV11-2, the J gene TRBJ2-1, with D maybe TRBD2 (6 bases). V dropped 6 bases and J dropped 4 bases, with 19 bases sitting between them. The CDR3 has 16 residues. Looked up from germline, CDR1 is SGHAT and CDR2 is FQNNGV. CDR3 nucleotide sequence: TGTGCCAGCAGTCCCGGCTATGTGGGAGGATACAATGAGCAGTTCTTC. As protein: CASSPGYVGGYNEQFF. The complete variable domain, with remaining parts taken from reference TRBV11-2 and TRBJ2-1, reads EAGVAQSPRYKIIEKRQSVAFWCNPISGHATLYWYQQILGQGPKLLIQFQNNGVVDDSQLPKDRFSAERLKGVDSTLKIQPAKLEDSAVYLCASSPGYVGGYNEQFFGPGTRLTVL.

The genes are TRBV29-1 and TRBJ2-7, with TRBD2 identical over 12 bases. CDR1 and CDR2 (germline): SQVTM, ANQGSEA. This CDR3 is 19 amino acids long. Trimming took 1 base from V and 1 from J; bases not matched to a gene: 14. The CDR3 DNA reads as TGCAGCGTTGAAGTTCCCTCTTTTACACTAGCGGGAGGATCCTACGAGCAGTACTTC. Its protein is CSVEVPSFTLAGGSYEQYF.

This clone came up a few times. The chain carries TRBV30 and TRBJ1-4; no definite D call. The CDR3 runs to 13 residues. Germline V lookup: CDR1 GTSNPN, CDR2 SVGIG (reference sequence). With 7 bases removed from V and 7 bases from J, the gap between germline ends came to 16 bases. The chain's CDR3 is CAYKDRRIEKLFF. DNA of the CDR3: TGTGCCTACAAGGATAGAAGGATTGAAAAACTGTTTTTT.

The chain has TRBV27 and TRBJ1-2; 8 bases are a match to TRBD1. V was clipped by 4 bases and J by 4 bases; unmatched bases: 11. Germline values: CDR1 MNHEY, CDR2 SMNVEV (reference sequence). The CDR3 runs to 16 residues. This CDR3 is CASSSYQGALIYGYTF. The DNA of the CDR3 is TGTGCCAGCAGTTCATATCAGGGGGCGCTCATCTATGGCTACACCTTC.

The gene calls are TRBV7-9 and TRBJ1-2; D uncertain. Trimming stripped 3 bases from V and 4 bases from J, with 18 bases between. The CDR3 is made up of 16 amino acids. The germline CDR1 and CDR2 sequences are SEHNR and FQNEAQ (reference sequence). The CDR3 DNA reads TGTGCCAGCAGCTTTTGGGAACCCGGAACGCCCTATGGCTACACCTTC. Its protein product is CASSFWEPGTPYGYTF.

The chain combines TRBV18 with TRBJ2-2, with 14 bases fitting TRBD2. This CDR3 is 17 amino acids long. The germline CDR1 and CDR2 sequences are KGHSH and LQKENI. Losses at the gene ends were 4 bases for V and 1 base for J; bases not matched to a gene: 2. This CDR3 is CASSRGLAGGNTGELFF. CDR3 sequence (DNA): TGTGCCAGCTCACGAGGACTAGCGGGAGGGAACACCGGGGAGCTGTTTTTT.

This chain joins TRBV27 and TRBJ2-3, with TRBD2 matching over 7 bases. Germline V gives CDR1 MNHEY, CDR2 SMNVEV (reference sequence). The CDR3 is 16 amino acids. The J segment lost 0 bases and the V segment lost 7 bases, leaving 10 bases of the junction unmatched. CDR3 amino acids: CASTPRERPSTDTQYF. The CDR3 bases are TGTGCCAGCACCCCGCGGGAGCGGCCGAGCACAGATACGCAGTATTTT.

A word on this clone: The same CDR3 also results from other DNA sequences found in this sample. CDR3 DNA: TGTGCCAGCAGTTTAGTGGGAAGCAATCAGCCCCAGCATTTT. Translating gives CASSLVGSNQPQHF. V and J are TRBV27 and TRBJ1-5; D gene unclear. Germline CDR1 is MNHEY and CDR2 is SMNVEV (reference sequence). V was cut by 2 bases and J by 1 base, with 6 bases left in between. The CDR3 contains 14 residues.

The chain has TRBV7-9 and TRBJ2-7; the D call may be TRBD1 or TRBD2 (6 bases each). V dropped 5 bases and J dropped 2 bases, with 16 bases sitting between them. The CDR3 is 15 amino acids. Germline V gene sequence: CDR1 SEHNR, CDR2 FQNEAQ (reference sequence). The CDR3 bases are TGTGCCAGCAGCCCAGAGGGGGGTACGGCCTACGAGCAGTACTTC. It specifies CASSPEGGTAYEQYF.

This chain joins TRBV28 and TRBJ2-1; possibly TRBD2 for D (6 bases). The V end lost 6 bases, the J end lost 4 bases, and 19 bases lay between the germline ends. The CDR3 consists of 16 residues. The germline V gene encodes CDR1 MDHEN and CDR2 SYDVKM. This CDR3 is CASRNKVGSLYNEQFF. The CDR3 DNA follows: TGTGCCAGCAGGAATAAAGTCGGGAGTTTGTACAATGAGCAGTTCTTC.